A selection of T cell receptor beta chains follows, all from one sample in a study of cytotoxic CD8 clonotypes in ibrutinib-treated CLL. Some clones are missing from TCRdb's copy, which holds only in-frame ones; the method was immunoSEQ multiplex PCR. The table has about 120,000 clones, about 53% seen once; the top ten hold roughly 35%. Source: PBMCs, taken after 24 months of ibrutinib treatment. The receptors here all came from a human donor with chronic lymphocytic leukemia. Both conserved end residues are part of each CDR3. Each record gives: CDR3 protein, CDR3 DNA, V gene, J gene, D gene, clone size. A D gene is named only where the DNA matches it firmly. Part of the rows lack a size; the others show once, few, many or a class for expanded clones.

CDR3 protein: CASSFRSGEQYF; CDR3 DNA: TGCGCCAGCAGCTTTAGGTCTGGCGAGCAGTACTTC; V gene: TRBV5-1; J gene: TRBJ2-7; D gene: -; clone size: -
CDR3 protein: CAWSQITGNSPLHF; CDR3 DNA: TGTGCCTGGAGTCAAATCACAGGGAATTCACCCCTCCACTTT; V gene: TRBV30; J gene: TRBJ1-6; D gene: -; clone size: once
CDR3 protein: CASRRAGTLGELFF; CDR3 DNA: TGTGCCAGCAGGAGGGCGGGGACACTCGGGGAGCTGTTTTTT; V gene: TRBV25-1; J gene: TRBJ2-2; D gene: -; clone size: -
CDR3 protein: CASSPGIRTGVYEQYF; CDR3 DNA: TGTGCCAGCAGCCCCGGAATTAGGACAGGGGTCTACGAGCAGTACTTC; V gene: TRBV6-6; J gene: TRBJ2-7; D gene: TRBD1; clone size: -
CDR3 protein: CATSHQDSRPLETQYF; CDR3 DNA: TGTGCCACCTCACATCAAGATTCCCGCCCCTTAGAGACCCAGTACTTC; V gene: TRBV25-1; J gene: TRBJ2-5; D gene: -; clone size: few
CDR3 protein: CATSRDLGTGSRETQYF; CDR3 DNA: TGTGCCACCAGCAGAGATTTAGGCACGGGATCGAGAGAGACCCAGTACTTC; V gene: TRBV15; J gene: TRBJ2-5; D gene: -; clone size: few
CDR3 protein: CASSSQGARGETQYF; CDR3 DNA: TGTGCCAGCAGCTCCCAGGGGGCGCGTGGAGAGACCCAGTACTTC; V gene: TRBV7-3; J gene: TRBJ2-5; D gene: TRBD1; clone size: -
CDR3 protein: CASRRGGATDTQYF; CDR3 DNA: TGTGCCAGCCGTAGGGGGGGGGCCACAGATACGCAGTATTTT; V gene: TRBV18; J gene: TRBJ2-3; D gene: -; clone size: -
CDR3 protein: CASSEAQGPNTEAFF; CDR3 DNA: TGTGCCAGCAGTGAAGCACAGGGACCGAACACTGAAGCTTTCTTT; V gene: TRBV2; J gene: TRBJ1-1; D gene: -; clone size: -
CDR3 protein: CATREGGREQYF; CDR3 DNA: TGTGCCACCAGGGAGGGAGGCCGGGAGCAGTACTTC; V gene: TRBV28; J gene: TRBJ2-7; D gene: TRBD2; clone size: many
CDR3 protein: CASSVESYRDLGNSPLHF; CDR3 DNA: TGTGCCAGCAGCGTAGAGTCTTACAGGGACCTGGGTAATTCACCCCTCCACTTT; V gene: TRBV9; J gene: TRBJ1-6; D gene: -; clone size: -
CDR3 protein: CASSLATGEGANVLTF; CDR3 DNA: TGTGCCAGCAGTTTAGCAACAGGGGAGGGGGCCAACGTCCTGACTTTC; V gene: TRBV28; J gene: TRBJ2-6; D gene: TRBD1; clone size: once
CDR3 protein: CASSFGLAGRKYEQYF; CDR3 DNA: TGTGCCAGCAGCTTTGGTCTAGCGGGGCGAAAGTACGAGCAGTACTTC; V gene: TRBV11-3; J gene: TRBJ2-7; D gene: TRBD2; clone size: -
CDR3 protein: CASQLSGGSTDTQYF; CDR3 DNA: TGTGCCAGCCAATTAAGCGGGGGAAGTACAGATACGCAGTATTTT; V gene: TRBV16; J gene: TRBJ2-3; D gene: TRBD2; clone size: few
CDR3 protein: CASRPTGGSSGNTIYF; CDR3 DNA: TGTGCCAGCAGACCTACAGGGGGGTCCTCTGGAAACACCATATATTTT; V gene: TRBV5-8; J gene: TRBJ1-3; D gene: TRBD1; clone size: -
CDR3 protein: CASSLAKSSGGYNEQFF; CDR3 DNA: TGTGCCAGCAGCTTGGCCAAATCGTCAGGGGGGTACAATGAGCAGTTCTTC; V gene: TRBV5-4; J gene: TRBJ2-1; D gene: -; clone size: -
CDR3 protein: CASSSGLAGIYEQYF; CDR3 DNA: TGTGCCAGCAGTTCAGGACTAGCGGGGATCTACGAGCAGTACTTC; V gene: TRBV6-5; J gene: TRBJ2-7; D gene: TRBD2; clone size: -
CDR3 protein: CASSGTTSGGSNYGYTF; CDR3 DNA: TGTGCCAGCAGTGGTACGACTAGCGGGGGGTCTAACTATGGCTACACCTTC; V gene: TRBV28; J gene: TRBJ1-2; D gene: -; clone size: few
CDR3 protein: CASASGGEDTQYF; CDR3 DNA: TGCGCCAGCGCTAGCGGGGGAGAAGATACGCAGTATTTT; V gene: TRBV10-1; J gene: TRBJ2-3; D gene: TRBD2; clone size: -
CDR3 protein: CASRAGKGNTGELFF; CDR3 DNA: TGTGCCAGCAGGGCAGGGAAGGGGAACACCGGGGAGCTGTTTTTT; V gene: TRBV21-1; J gene: TRBJ2-2; D gene: -; clone size: -
CDR3 protein: CASSVAIVTGDEQFF; CDR3 DNA: TGTGCCAGCAGCGTAGCTATTGTCACAGGGGATGAGCAGTTCTTC; V gene: TRBV9; J gene: TRBJ2-1; D gene: TRBD1; clone size: -
CDR3 protein: CASSPTRQIYGYTF; CDR3 DNA: TGTGCCAGCAGCCCCACCAGGCAGATCTATGGCTACACCTTC; V gene: TRBV9; J gene: TRBJ1-2; D gene: -; clone size: -
CDR3 protein: CASSPDAAGAPQETQYF; CDR3 DNA: TGTGCCAGCAGCCCCGACGCAGCGGGGGCCCCCCAAGAGACCCAGTACTTC; V gene: TRBV14; J gene: TRBJ2-5; D gene: TRBD2; clone size: -
CDR3 protein: CSVGREGQPQHF; CDR3 DNA: TGCAGCGTTGGGAGGGAGGGTCAGCCCCAGCATTTT; V gene: TRBV29-1; J gene: TRBJ1-5; D gene: -; clone size: -
CDR3 protein: CASSWGAGTDTQYF; CDR3 DNA: TGTGCCAGCAGTTGGGGGGCTGGCACAGATACGCAGTATTTT; V gene: TRBV14; J gene: TRBJ2-3; D gene: -; clone size: -
CDR3 protein: CAGNRRTTNEKLFF; CDR3 DNA: TGTGCCGGCAACAGGAGGACGACTAATGAAAAACTGTTTTTT; V gene: TRBV30; J gene: TRBJ1-4; D gene: -; clone size: -
CDR3 protein: CASSLAGSSPLHF; CDR3 DNA: TGTGCCAGCAGCTTAGCGGGAAGTTCACCCCTCCACTTT; V gene: TRBV7-9; J gene: TRBJ1-6; D gene: -; clone size: few
CDR3 protein: CASSSRIPVDGYTF; CDR3 DNA: TGTGCCAGCAGCTCCCGAATCCCGGTAGATGGCTACACCTTC; V gene: TRBV7-2; J gene: TRBJ1-2; D gene: -; clone size: few
CDR3 protein: CASSAGTYGYTF; CDR3 DNA: TGTGCCAGCAGTGCGGGGACCTATGGCTACACCTTC; V gene: TRBV28; J gene: TRBJ1-2; D gene: -; clone size: few
CDR3 protein: CAQGSGSGSTDTQYF; CDR3 DNA: TGTGCCCAGGGATCGGGTTCTGGAAGCACAGATACGCAGTATTTT; V gene: TRBV30; J gene: TRBJ2-3; D gene: -; clone size: few
CDR3 protein: CASSDPSGTGGSGYTF; CDR3 DNA: TGTGCCAGCAGTGACCCCTCCGGGACAGGGGGCAGTGGCTACACCTTC; V gene: TRBV6-1; J gene: TRBJ1-2; D gene: TRBD1; clone size: few
CDR3 protein: CASSQEPVGAVNF; CDR3 DNA: TGCGCCAGCAGCCAAGAACCTGTTGGAGCCGTGAACTTC; V gene: TRBV4-3; J gene: TRBJ2-7; D gene: -; clone size: -
CDR3 protein: CASSLGGGASYEQYF; CDR3 DNA: TGTGCCAGCAGCTTAGGCGGGGGCGCAAGCTACGAGCAGTACTTC; V gene: TRBV5-4; J gene: TRBJ2-7; D gene: -; clone size: -
CDR3 protein: CASSLVRNYNEQFF; CDR3 DNA: TGTGCCAGCAGCTTAGTACGGAACTACAATGAGCAGTTCTTC; V gene: TRBV7-9; J gene: TRBJ2-1; D gene: -; clone size: few
CDR3 protein: CSVAPSGGVTGELFF; CDR3 DNA: TGCAGCGTCGCCCCTAGCGGGGGGGTCACCGGGGAGCTGTTTTTT; V gene: TRBV29-1; J gene: TRBJ2-2; D gene: TRBD2; clone size: -
CDR3 protein: CASSLVLAGALSGANVLTF; CDR3 DNA: TGCGCCAGCAGCTTGGTTCTAGCGGGGGCTCTCTCTGGGGCCAACGTCCTGACTTTC; V gene: TRBV5-1; J gene: TRBJ2-6; D gene: TRBD2; clone size: -
CDR3 protein: CASSLRTESYNEQFF; CDR3 DNA: TGTGCCAGCAGCTTAAGGACTGAGTCCTACAATGAGCAGTTCTTC; V gene: TRBV7-8; J gene: TRBJ2-1; D gene: -; clone size: -
CDR3 protein: CAWSVGYTEAFF; CDR3 DNA: TGTGCCTGGAGTGTAGGGTACACTGAAGCTTTCTTT; V gene: TRBV30; J gene: TRBJ1-1; D gene: -; clone size: -
CDR3 protein: CASAPGESEKLFF; CDR3 DNA: TGTGCTAGTGCCCCCGGGGAGAGCGAAAAACTGTTTTTT; V gene: TRBV12-5; J gene: TRBJ1-4; D gene: -; clone size: -
CDR3 protein: CSVEGGAGTEAFF; CDR3 DNA: TGCAGCGTTGAAGGAGGCGCGGGCACTGAAGCTTTCTTT; V gene: TRBV29-1; J gene: TRBJ1-1; D gene: -; clone size: -
CDR3 protein: CAISEMPINEKLFF; CDR3 DNA: TGTGCCATCAGTGAGATGCCGATTAATGAAAAACTGTTTTTT; V gene: TRBV10-3; J gene: TRBJ1-4; D gene: -; clone size: -
CDR3 protein: CASSPGTDREAFF; CDR3 DNA: TGTGCCAGCTCACCCGGGACAGACAGAGAAGCTTTCTTT; V gene: TRBV18; J gene: TRBJ1-1; D gene: TRBD1; clone size: -
CDR3 protein: CASSELGNEQFF; CDR3 DNA: TGTGCCAGCAGTGAATTAGGCAATGAGCAGTTCTTC; V gene: TRBV25-1; J gene: TRBJ2-1; D gene: -; clone size: -
CDR3 protein: CAWSGGWADGNTIYF; CDR3 DNA: TGTGCCTGGAGTGGGGGCTGGGCTGATGGAAACACCATATATTTT; V gene: TRBV30; J gene: TRBJ1-3; D gene: -; clone size: -
CDR3 protein: CASANRGSNTEAFF; CDR3 DNA: TGTGCCAGCGCAAACAGGGGTTCGAACACTGAAGCTTTCTTT; V gene: TRBV6-5; J gene: TRBJ1-1; D gene: TRBD1; clone size: -
CDR3 protein: CASNIRDEQFF; CDR3 DNA: TGTGCCAGCAACATACGCGATGAGCAGTTCTTC; V gene: TRBV2; J gene: TRBJ2-1; D gene: -; clone size: -
CDR3 protein: CASSLRAVNTGELFF; CDR3 DNA: TGTGCCAGCAGCTTAAGAGCGGTTAACACCGGGGAGCTGTTTTTT; V gene: TRBV7-8; J gene: TRBJ2-2; D gene: -; clone size: once
CDR3 protein: CAWSPGTLGYTF; CDR3 DNA: TGTGCCTGGAGTCCCGGGACGTTGGGCTACACCTTC; V gene: TRBV30; J gene: TRBJ1-2; D gene: -; clone size: few
CDR3 protein: CSAWVLGGYTF; CDR3 DNA: TGCAGCGCCTGGGTGTTGGGGGGCTACACCTTC; V gene: TRBV29-1; J gene: TRBJ1-2; D gene: -; clone size: -
CDR3 protein: CASSLASRNSANYGYTF; CDR3 DNA: TGTGCCAGCAGCTTGGCGTCCCGCAATTCTGCTAACTATGGCTACACCTTC; V gene: TRBV5-6; J gene: TRBJ1-2; D gene: -; clone size: -
CDR3 protein: CASSSTGGGHQPQHF; CDR3 DNA: TGTGCCAGCTCATCGACAGGGGGAGGCCATCAGCCCCAGCATTTT; V gene: TRBV18; J gene: TRBJ1-5; D gene: TRBD1; clone size: -
CDR3 protein: CASSASTSGGFQHF; CDR3 DNA: TGTGCCAGCAGCGCGTCGACTAGCGGGGGATTCCAGCATTTT; V gene: TRBV9; J gene: TRBJ1-5; D gene: -; clone size: -
CDR3 protein: CASKSDSATYGYTF; CDR3 DNA: TGCGCCAGCAAGTCGGACAGTGCCACCTATGGCTACACCTTC; V gene: TRBV5-1; J gene: TRBJ1-2; D gene: -; clone size: -